This T cell receptor beta chain was captured in a study of CD8+CD57+ T cells in acquired aplastic anemia. General study results and limits: CD8+ Simpson's diversity in patients was not significantly different from that in controls. The study identified under 30 CD8+ CDR3 sequences shared by patients and controls.

According to the study, genomic DNA was the template for TCR beta VDJ and CDR3 profiling. TCRdb re-derived calls from the reads in MiXCR, one entry per CDR3 protein. The table has 250,000 to 300,000 distinct CDR3 sequences, approximately 56% seen once. This clonotype has more than one count but fewer than ten. Its antigen is still unknown. The clonotype was recovered from a human donor with severe aplastic anemia or a healthy control (not recorded which). The specimen sequenced was sorted CD4+, CD8+, or CD8+CD57+ T cells (not recorded which) from PBMCs.

CDR3: CASSLDQGPILHF. CDR3 sequence (DNA): TGTGCCAGCAGCTTAGACCAGGGGCCCATCCTCCACTTT. The chain employs TRBV7-2 and TRBJ1-6, with D tentatively TRBD1 (6 bases). V was cut by 1 base and J by 15 bases, with 13 bases left in between. Germline CDR1 reads SGHTA; CDR2 reads FQGNSA. The CDR3 loop spans 13 amino acids.